This T cell receptor beta chain was sequenced during a study of cytomegalovirus exposure and HLA in healthy donors. This clone was picked up a small number of times. Primers included in the PCR were 60 Vbeta and 13 Jbeta primers. The method was immunoSEQ multiplex PCR; TCRdb's version includes in-frame clones alone and lacks a portion of them. The table records roughly 100,000 clones, roughly 73% of them present only once. The sample comprised PBMCs. The source is a man between 40 and 49 years old in good health and CMV-seronegative.

The CDR3 sequence is CASSFRLENTGELFF. CDR3 sequence (DNA): TGTGCCAGCAGTTTCAGACTGGAGAACACCGGGGAGCTGTTTTTT. The rearrangement links TRBV6-6 to TRBJ2-2; D uncertain. This CDR3 comprises 15 residues. Germline CDR1 and CDR2: MNHNY and SVGAGI (reference sequence). Deletions cut 4 bases from V and 1 base from J, with 10 bases between.